This TCR beta chain was obtained from a study of shared clonotypes between healthy human individuals. Only in-frame clones appear in the TCRdb table, and some are missing; sequencing was by immunoSEQ multiplex PCR. The sample contains about 490,000 clones, 76% of which appear only once. Germline V lookup: CDR1 MNHEY, CDR2 SVGAGI. V lost 2 bases to trimming and J lost 7 bases; unmatched junction nucleotides: 3. The CDR3 length is 13 residues. Sequencing was carried out using PBMCs. This receptor was identified in a woman aged 40 to 55 in good health. Some clones in this sample may be carry-over from other donors' samples. This rearrangement joins TRBV6-5 to TRBJ1-1; 8 nucleotides agree with TRBD1. The CDR3 here is CASSYNRGSEAFF. The DNA of the CDR3 is TGTGCCAGCAGTTACAACAGGGGGAGTGAAGCTTTCTTT.